This T cell receptor (beta chain) came from a study of tumor-infiltrating lymphocytes in primary liver carcinoma. It was unsorted whole blood that yielded blood RNA, and germline DNA was also extracted. Whole-study findings and limits: A significantly higher top-250-clone fraction was found in tumors than in blood (p = 0.039).

The germline V gene has CDR1 MDHEN and CDR2 SYDVKM. This CDR3 has 11 amino acids. V lost 5 bases and J 5 bases, leaving 7 bases between the germline ends. This clonotype occurred many times. The antigen remains undetermined. The input was 450 to 500 ng total RNA; TCR beta cDNA was made from it with a constant-region primer. A slightly modified ARM-PCR protocol with three nested multiplex PCR rounds produced these TCR beta libraries. Running around 10 cycles apiece, the first two PCR rounds relied on TRBV1-TRBV30 forward primers together with a C-beta reverse primer. TCRdb analysed the multiplex PCR reads with MiXCR anew, one entry per CDR3 protein. The table has approximately 320,000 distinct CDR3 sequences, more than 55% seen once.

The chain recombines TRBV28 with TRBJ2-7; D is perhaps TRBD2 (5 bases). The receptor was derived from a woman aged 25 to 39 with primary liver carcinoma and hepatitis B virus infection. Material for sequencing was peripheral blood. CDR3 amino acids: CASSPGDEQYF. Here the CDR3 DNA reads TGTGCCAGCAGTCCCGGGGACGAGCAGTACTTC.